This TCR beta chain is drawn from a study of blood T cell repertoires in COVID-19. Across the whole study: COVID-19 samples from acute and convalescent phases originated in the United States, Italy and Spain. The analysed material was cDNA or gDNA that came from T cells, B-cell-depleted T cells, or PBMCs.

Per the original data handling: By means of reference gene primer amplification, nucleated cell counts were estimated. Sequencing was performed with immunoSEQ multiplex PCR; in TCRdb, only in-frame clones are kept and a portion is missing. V and J calls and clone size are as listed in that table; D and trimming were resolved from the DNA. Among roughly 150,000 clones listed, roughly 71% were seen once. CDR1 SNHLY and CDR2 FYNNEI come from the germline V gene. V gave up 7 bases and J gave up 11 bases; unmatched junction bases: 17. The CDR3 length is 16 residues. The sequenced material came from peripheral blood. The V and J genes are TRBV2 and TRBJ1-5; 10 bases are a match to TRBD1. This clonotype originated in a woman aged 80 or older with acute or convalescent COVID-19. The CDR3 DNA reads as TGTGCCAGCAATGGGGGACAGGGGACCCCAGGTCGGGCCCAGCATTTT. This gives the protein CASNGGQGTPGRAQHF. Combining the CDR3 with reference TRBV2 and TRBJ1-5 gives the whole variable domain EPEVTQTPSHQVTQMGQEVILRCVPISNHLYFYWYRQILGQKVEFLVSFYNNEISEKSEIFDDQFSVERPDGSNFTLKIRSTKLEDSAMYFCASNGGQGTPGRAQHFGDGTRLSIL.